The T cell receptor beta chain described here comes from a study of blood T cell repertoires in COVID-19. Those enrolled, adults aged roughly 18 to 95 years, came from about two dozen US areas. Clinical histories supplied by participants themselves formed the basis of cohort assignment. Germline assignment: CDR1 MGHRA and CDR2 YSYEKL. This CDR3 spans 14 amino acids. Between the trimmed V and J ends, which lost 1 base and 10 bases, there was a span of 11 bases. Clones were sequenced by immunoSEQ multiplex PCR, and TCRdb holds only the in-frame ones, with some missing. The table records 270,000 or so clones, 86% of them present only once.

Material: PBMCs or T cells enriched from blood (not recorded which). This rearrangement joins TRBV4-1 to TRBJ1-6; D uncertain. This TCR derives from a woman younger than 30 who had recovered from COVID-19. The CDR3 nucleotides are TGCGCCAGCAGCCAAGTAGTCGGGGTATCACCCCTCCACTTT. Translation gives CASSQVVGVSPLHF.